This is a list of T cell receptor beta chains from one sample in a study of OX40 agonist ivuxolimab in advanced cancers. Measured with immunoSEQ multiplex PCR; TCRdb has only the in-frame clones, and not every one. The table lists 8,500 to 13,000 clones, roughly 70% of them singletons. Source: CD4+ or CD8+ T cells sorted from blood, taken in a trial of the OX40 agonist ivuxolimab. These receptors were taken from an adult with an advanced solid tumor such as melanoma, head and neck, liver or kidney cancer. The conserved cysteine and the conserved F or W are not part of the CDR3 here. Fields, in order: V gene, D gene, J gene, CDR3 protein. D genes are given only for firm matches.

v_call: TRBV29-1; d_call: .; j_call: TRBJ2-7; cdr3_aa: SVSTEKVEQY
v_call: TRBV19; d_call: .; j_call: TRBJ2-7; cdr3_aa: ASSPGRRYEQY
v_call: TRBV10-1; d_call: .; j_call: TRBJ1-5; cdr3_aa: ASREGVGDLTAQPQH
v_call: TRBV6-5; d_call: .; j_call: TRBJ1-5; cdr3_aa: ASSLFGENQPQH
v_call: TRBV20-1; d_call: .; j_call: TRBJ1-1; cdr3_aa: SAEKGTEAF
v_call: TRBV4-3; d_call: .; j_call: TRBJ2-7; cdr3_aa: ASSQHGNSYEQY
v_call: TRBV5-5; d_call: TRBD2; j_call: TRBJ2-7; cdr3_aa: ASSQGLAGGFDEQY
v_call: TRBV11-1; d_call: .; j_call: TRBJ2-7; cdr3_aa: ASSLGKQGSTGAHYEQY
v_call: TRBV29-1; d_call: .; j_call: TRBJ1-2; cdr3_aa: SAQRTENYGYT
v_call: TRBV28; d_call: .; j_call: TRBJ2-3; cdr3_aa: ASSLSDTQY
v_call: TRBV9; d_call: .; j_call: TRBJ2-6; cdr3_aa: ASGLGANVLT
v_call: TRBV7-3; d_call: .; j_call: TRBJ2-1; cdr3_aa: ASSLSPSSYNEQF
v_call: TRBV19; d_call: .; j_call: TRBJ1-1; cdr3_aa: ASSIAYTEAF
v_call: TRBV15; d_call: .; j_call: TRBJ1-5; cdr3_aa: ATSRDGGGNSNQPQH
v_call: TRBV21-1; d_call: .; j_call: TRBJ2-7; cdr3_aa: ASSRRNSYEQY
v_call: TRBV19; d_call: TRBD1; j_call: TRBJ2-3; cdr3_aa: ASCLGGGADTQY
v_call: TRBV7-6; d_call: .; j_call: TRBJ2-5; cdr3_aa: ASSPKGGGETQY
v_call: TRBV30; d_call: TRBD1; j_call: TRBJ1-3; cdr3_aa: AWTLPKGAGGGNTIY
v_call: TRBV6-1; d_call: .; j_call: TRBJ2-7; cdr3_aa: ASSEGAGSYEQY
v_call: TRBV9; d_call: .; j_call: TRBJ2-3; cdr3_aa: ASSVDSTDTQY
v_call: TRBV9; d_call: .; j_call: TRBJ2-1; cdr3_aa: ASSAPNSITYNEQF
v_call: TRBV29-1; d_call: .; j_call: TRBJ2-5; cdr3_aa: SVDGRGEETQY
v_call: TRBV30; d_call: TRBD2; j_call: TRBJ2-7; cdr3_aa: AWSRGGHEQY
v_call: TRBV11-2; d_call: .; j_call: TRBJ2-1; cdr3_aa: ATNKGYNEQF
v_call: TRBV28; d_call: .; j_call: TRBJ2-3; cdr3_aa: ASRLRVLSTDTQY
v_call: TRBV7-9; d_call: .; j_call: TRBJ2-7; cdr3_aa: ASSLVSYEQY
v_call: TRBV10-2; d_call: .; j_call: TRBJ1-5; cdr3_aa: ASRHTGGNQPQH
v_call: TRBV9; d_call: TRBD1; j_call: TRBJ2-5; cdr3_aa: ASSVEGAGQY
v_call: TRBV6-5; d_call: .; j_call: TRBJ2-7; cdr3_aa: ASLNPTYEQY
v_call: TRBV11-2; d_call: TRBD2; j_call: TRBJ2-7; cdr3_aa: ASSADRTSGYEQY
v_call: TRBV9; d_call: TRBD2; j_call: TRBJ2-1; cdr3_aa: ASSVSLAGGLNEQF
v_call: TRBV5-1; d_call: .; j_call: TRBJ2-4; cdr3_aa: ASSISGNIQY
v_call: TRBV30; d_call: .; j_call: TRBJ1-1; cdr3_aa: AWNPGGPWDTEAF
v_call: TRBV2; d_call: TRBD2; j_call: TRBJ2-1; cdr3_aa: ASSPSGSSYNEQF
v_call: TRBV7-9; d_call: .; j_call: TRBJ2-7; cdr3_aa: ASSPGPFYEQY
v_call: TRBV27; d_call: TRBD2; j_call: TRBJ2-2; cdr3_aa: ASNPSGRDTGELF
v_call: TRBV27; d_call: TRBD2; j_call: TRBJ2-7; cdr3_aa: ASSAGLVVGEQY
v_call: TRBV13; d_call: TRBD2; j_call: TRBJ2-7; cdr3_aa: ASSLGGLAGAYEQY
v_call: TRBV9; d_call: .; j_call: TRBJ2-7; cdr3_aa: ASSVTDRTYEQY
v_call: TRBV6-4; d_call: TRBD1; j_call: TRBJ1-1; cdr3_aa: ASRQGENTEAF
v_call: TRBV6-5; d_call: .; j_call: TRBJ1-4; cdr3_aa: ASSGLRGKGEKLF
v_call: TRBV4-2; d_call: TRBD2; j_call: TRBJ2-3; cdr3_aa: ASSQARAGGPGTDTQY
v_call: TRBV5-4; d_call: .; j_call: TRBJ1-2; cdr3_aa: ASSLRGNDYGYT
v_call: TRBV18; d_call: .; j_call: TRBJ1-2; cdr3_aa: ASSPPDSDSYT
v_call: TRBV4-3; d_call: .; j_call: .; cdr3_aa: ASSQVHRDTLYEQY
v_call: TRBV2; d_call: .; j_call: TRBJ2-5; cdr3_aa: ASGDPGRQETQY
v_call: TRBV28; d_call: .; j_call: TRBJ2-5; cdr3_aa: ASSVPRSYQETQY
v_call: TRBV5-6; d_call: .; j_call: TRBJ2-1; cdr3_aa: ASSTGNEQF